Shown below are 18 T cell receptor beta chains from a single sample sequenced in a study of blood T cell repertoires in COVID-19 (dated by TCRdb to the early 2020s). The protocol used for the library was the immunoSEQ multiplex PCR assay. In its TCRdb copy, this immuneACCESS table keeps in-frame sequences only and misses some clones. Where compared with another copy, unresolved V genes explain less than half of these, and the others have no known cause. Counted in this sample were roughly 100,000 clones; 75% to 95% of them appeared once. The top ten clonotypes cover 6% of the sample. The sample taken for sequencing was peripheral blood. These receptors came from a human donor in a cohort sampled during active COVID-19.

V usage is TRBV5-1 and J usage is TRBJ2-7; 7 bases map to TRBD2. The CDR3 length is 14 residues. The germline V gene has CDR1 SGHRS and CDR2 YFSETQ. J was trimmed by 2 bases and V by 4 bases; bases with no gene match: 6. The CDR3 protein is CASSVYAGAYEQYF. The CDR3 bases are TGCGCCAGCAGCGTCTACGCGGGGGCCTACGAGCAGTACTTC.

This chain uses TRBV28 with TRBJ2-1; 10 bases line up with TRBD2. V shed 5 bases and J 8 bases; nucleotides not matched to a gene: 9. The CDR3 is made up of 15 amino acids. Germline CDR1 and CDR2: MDHEN and SYDVKM. The CDR3 DNA is TGTGCCAGCAGTCTTAGCGGGAGGAGGCGGGATGAGCAGTTCTTC. Translating gives CASSLSGRRRDEQFF.

The rearrangement uses TRBV6-5 and TRBJ2-7; tentative D call: TRBD1 (5 bases). CDR1 is MNHEY and CDR2 is SVGAGI in the germline V gene. The CDR3 runs 11 residues. V lost 4 bases, J lost 7 bases, and 8 bases lay in between. The CDR3 here is CASSLGVEQYF. The CDR3 nucleotides are TGTGCCAGCAGTTTAGGGGTAGAGCAGTACTTC.

V gene TRBV4-1 combines with J gene TRBJ1-4; D not resolved. Germline CDR1 MGHRA, CDR2 YSYEKL. Trimming shortened V by 3 bases and J by 8 bases, and 10 bases separated the two germline ends. The CDR3 spans 13 residues. The CDR3 bases are TGCGCCAGCAGCCACTTAAACGAGGAAAAACTGTTTTTT. Residues: CASSHLNEEKLFF.

This chain uses TRBV30 with TRBJ1-2; a possible D gene is TRBD1 (5 bases). Germline V gene data show CDR1 as GTSNPN and CDR2 as SVGIG (reference sequence). CDR3 size: 13 residues. V lost 1 base and J lost 2, with 8 bases in between. CDR3 DNA sequence: TGTGCCTGGAGTGCCAGACAGAACTATGGCTACACCTTC. It is translated as CAWSARQNYGYTF.

The CDR3 protein is CASSFGAGGAMAFF. The CDR3, as DNA: TGTGCCAGCAGCTTCGGGGCAGGGGGCGCAATGGCTTTCTTT. The chain carries TRBV5-6 and TRBJ1-1; 8 bases are a match to TRBD1. J lost 11 bases, V lost 2 bases, and 11 bases had no gene match. The CDR3 consists of 14 residues. Germline V gene data show CDR1 as SGHDT and CDR2 as YYEEEE.

The table lists this clone with a count of one. The rearrangement links TRBV7-9 to TRBJ1-2; tentatively, D is TRBD1 (5 bases). The V end lost 6 bases, the J end lost 5 bases, and 10 bases lay between the germline ends. The CDR3 runs 12 residues. CDR1 is SEHNR, CDR2 FQNEAQ, per germline (reference sequence). The CDR3 is CASSPTGYGYTF. The CDR3 DNA follows: TGTGCCAGCAGTCCAACAGGTTATGGCTACACCTTC.

The chain couples TRBV9 to TRBJ1-6, with D possibly being TRBD1 (6 bases). CDR3 size: 15 residues. V lost 0 bases to trimming and J lost 10 bases, with 14 bases between them. Germline V gives CDR1 SGDLS, CDR2 YYNGEE. The CDR3 protein is CASSVAGAVGSPLHF. The CDR3 coding sequence is TGTGCCAGCAGCGTAGCAGGGGCAGTAGGATCACCCCTCCACTTT.

This sequence joins TRBV5-1 and TRBJ2-1, with 9 bases identical to TRBD2. The CDR3 is 17 residues long. Germline CDR1 reads SGHRS; CDR2 reads YFSETQ. V was clipped by 4 bases and J by 1 base; unmatched bases: 9. In DNA form, the CDR3 reads TGCGCCAGCAGCACAGGATTAGCGGGGGTGTCCTACAATGAGCAGTTCTTC. Its translation: CASSTGLAGVSYNEQFF.

This clone was detected once. The chain recombines TRBV7-4 with TRBJ2-1; 7 bases match TRBD1. The trim removed 4 bases at V and 0 bases at J, leaving 9 bases unmatched. The CDR3 covers 17 residues. Germline CDR1 and CDR2: SGHVT and SQSDAQ. The CDR3 reads CASSSLLNRGSYNEQFF. CDR3 DNA: TGTGCCAGCAGCTCCCTCCTAAACAGGGGCTCCTACAATGAGCAGTTCTTC.

CDR3 DNA: TGTGCCAGCAGCTTAGACGTGTCCTACGAGCAGTACTTC. The encoded protein is CASSLDVSYEQYF. The chain joins TRBV11-3 to TRBJ2-7; D uncertain. V was cut by 0 bases and J by 1 base, with 4 bases left in between. Germline CDR1 reads SGHNT; CDR2 reads YENEEA. The CDR3 loop spans 13 amino acids.

The chain uses TRBV28 and TRBJ2-7; 11 positions agree with TRBD2. This CDR3 spans 15 amino acids. Germline V CDR1 and CDR2: MDHEN, SYDVKM. Trimming at V came to 4 bases and at J to 1 base, leaving 3 bases not matched to a gene. The DNA of the CDR3 is TGTGCCAGCAGTTCAGGACTAGCGGGTTCCTACGAGCAGTACTTC. It is translated as CASSSGLAGSYEQYF.

The chain carries TRBV6-1 and TRBJ2-2, with 7 bases aligning to TRBD2. Trimming took 1 base from V and 6 from J; bases not matched to a gene: 2. Germline V gene lookup returns CDR1 MNHNS and CDR2 SASEGT. The CDR3 is made up of 14 amino acids. CDR3: CASSEVGGAGELFF. CDR3 bases: TGTGCCAGCAGTGAAGTTGGGGGGGCCGGGGAGCTGTTTTTT.

The V and J genes are TRBV19 and TRBJ2-1, with unresolved D. The V end was cut by 5 bases, the J end by 0 bases, with 17 bases between. The CDR3 consists of 17 residues. From germline, CDR1 is LNHDA and CDR2 SQIVND (reference sequence). CDR3 sequence: CASSPNSRGVSYNEQFF. The CDR3 nucleotides read TGTGCCAGTAGTCCGAACTCTAGAGGCGTCTCCTACAATGAGCAGTTCTTC.

In this sample, this clone turned up once. V is TRBV27 and J is TRBJ1-2, with D maybe TRBD1 (5 bases). The CDR3 sequence is 13 residues long. CDR1 and CDR2 (germline): MNHEY, SMNVEV (reference sequence). Trimming cost V 2 bases and J 3 bases, with 7 bases left between them. The CDR3 DNA follows: TGTGCCAGCAGTTTAGGCAGGGACTATGGCTACACCTTC. The encoded protein is CASSLGRDYGYTF.

This chain connects TRBV11-1 to TRBJ2-1; D is possibly TRBD2 (6 bases). There are 14 residues in the CDR3. Germline V gene lookup returns CDR1 SGHAT and CDR2 FQDESV (reference sequence). Trimming removed 6 bases at V and 1 base at J, with 10 bases between. This CDR3 reads CASSGGQSYNEQFF. As DNA, the CDR3 is TGTGCCAGCAGTGGAGGGCAGTCCTACAATGAGCAGTTCTTC. The variable domain in full, with the rest retrieved from reference TRBV11-1 and TRBJ2-1, is EAEVAQSPRYKITEKSQAVAFWCDPISGHATLYWYRQILGQGPELLVQFQDESVVDDSQLPKDRFSAERLKGVDSTLKIQPAELGDSAMYLCASSGGQSYNEQFFGPGTRLTVL.

The V gene is TRBV19, the J gene TRBJ1-5; TRBD1 agrees at 10 bases. CDR1 is LNHDA and CDR2 is SQIVND in the germline V gene (reference sequence). V trimming: 5 bases; J trimming: 3 bases; junction bases outside the gene matches: 10. CDR3 length: 17 amino acids. CDR3 sequence (DNA): TGTGCCAGTAGTCCCGGGACAGGGGTTCCGGACAATCAGCCCCAGCATTTT. This encodes CASSPGTGVPDNQPQHF.

The V and J genes are TRBV30 and TRBJ1-1; D not certain. V was cut by 4 bases and J by 5 bases, with 8 bases left in between. Germline CDR1 is GTSNPN and CDR2 is SVGIG (reference sequence). The length of the CDR3 is 11 residues. The chain's CDR3 is CAWTFRTEAFF. The CDR3 coding sequence is TGTGCCTGGACCTTCAGAACTGAAGCTTTCTTT.